The 15 T cell receptor beta chains below were found in one sample sequenced in a study of blood T cell repertoires in COVID-19. Only in-frame clones appear in the TCRdb table, and some are missing; sequencing was by immunoSEQ multiplex PCR. The repertoire includes over 200,000 clones, about 90% of them detected once, and 0.95% to 1.5% sits in the top ten. Sequenced input: PBMCs or T cells enriched from blood (not recorded which). The receptors shown here come from a human donor in a cohort exposed to, infected with or recovered from COVID-19 (not recorded which). The donor label of this sample is uncertain.

The rearrangement joins TRBV7-9 to TRBJ2-3, with D hard to call. This CDR3 comprises 12 residues. Deletions cut 3 bases from V and 4 bases from J, with 5 bases between. Germline CDR1 is SEHNR and CDR2 is FQNEAQ (reference sequence). CDR3 region: CASSFSPDTQYF. CDR3 nucleotide sequence: TGTGCCAGCAGCTTCAGTCCAGATACGCAGTATTTT.

V gene TRBV6-5 combines with J gene TRBJ2-3; D might be TRBD1 (6 bases). The CDR3 totals 13 residues. V was cut by 6 bases and J by 3 bases, with 10 bases left in between. CDR1 is MNHEY, CDR2 SVGAGI, per germline. The CDR3 here is CASRSTGTDTQYF. The CDR3 DNA reads as TGTGCCAGCAGGTCTACAGGGACAGATACGCAGTATTTT.

The rearrangement joins TRBV5-4 to TRBJ2-5, with 8 bases identical to TRBD1. Germline V gene sequence: CDR1 SGHNT, CDR2 YYREEE (reference sequence). V lost 0 bases to trimming and J lost 0 bases; unmatched junction nucleotides: 7. The CDR3 runs 17 residues. This CDR3 reads CASSLGGDRLYQETQYF. The CDR3 coding sequence is TGTGCCAGCAGCTTGGGGGGGGACAGGCTGTACCAAGAGACCCAGTACTTC.

V gene TRBV5-1 combines with J gene TRBJ1-4, with 8 bases aligning to TRBD1. V was pared by 0 bases and J by 10 bases, with 5 bases of the junction left unmatched. From germline, CDR1 is SGHRS and CDR2 YFSETQ. The CDR3 consists of 14 residues. CDR3 DNA sequence: TGCGCCAGCAGCTTGGCTGGACAGGGAGGAAAACTGTTTTTT. Amino acid sequence: CASSLAGQGGKLFF.

The chain uses TRBV5-4 and TRBJ1-2; 7 nucleotides align to TRBD1. Trimming cost V 4 bases and J 8 bases; bases outside gene matches: 14. Germline V gene data show CDR1 as SGHNT and CDR2 as YYREEE (reference sequence). This CDR3 region has 15 residues. The CDR3 reads CASSLGQVFDRGYTF. CDR3 DNA sequence: TGTGCCAGCAGCCTCGGACAGGTGTTTGATCGCGGCTACACCTTC.

The chain links TRBV7-3 to TRBJ1-2; D is possibly TRBD1 (5 bases). V dropped 0 bases and J dropped 2 bases, with 19 bases sitting between them. The length of the CDR3 is 18 residues. Looked up from germline, CDR1 is SGHTA and CDR2 is FQGTGA. The CDR3 region has the DNA TGTGCCAGCAGCTTAACGGGGCTAGCGAAGGGAATCAACTATGGCTACACCTTC. The encoded protein is CASSLTGLAKGINYGYTF. Based on the CDR3 plus reference TRBV7-3 and TRBJ1-2, the full variable domain is GAGVSQTPSNKVTEKGKYVELRCDPISGHTALYWYRQSLGQGPEFLIYFQGTGAADDSGLPNDRFFAVRPEGSVSTLKIQRTERGDSAVYLCASSLTGLAKGINYGYTFGSGTRLTVV.

The chain has TRBV9 and TRBJ2-7; D perhaps matches TRBD2 (6 bases). The CDR3 runs to 14 residues. Trimming left V 0 bases short and J 2 bases short, with 9 bases between. The germline gives CDR1 SGDLS, CDR2 YYNGEE. This chain's CDR3 is CASSVGLATYEQYF. In nucleotides, the CDR3 is TGTGCCAGCAGCGTAGGGCTAGCGACCTACGAGCAGTACTTC.

This chain joins TRBV27 and TRBJ2-7; 7 bases align to TRBD1. The ends lost 6 bases at V and 5 bases at J; junction bases unmatched: 13. The CDR3 runs to 15 residues. Germline CDR1 reads MNHEY; CDR2 reads SMNVEV (reference sequence). CDR3: CASSALGSTGNEQYF. The DNA for the CDR3 is TGTGCCAGCAGCGCTCTTGGGTCGACAGGGAACGAGCAGTACTTC.

The chain couples TRBV18 to TRBJ1-5, with TRBD1 matching over 7 bases. In germline, CDR1 is KGHSH, CDR2 LQKENI. The CDR3 runs to 16 residues. The trim removed 5 bases at V and 0 bases at J, leaving 7 bases unmatched. The CDR3 sequence: CASSSRTGGSNQPQHF. In DNA form, the CDR3 reads TGTGCCAGCTCATCAAGGACAGGTGGTAGCAATCAGCCCCAGCATTTT.

This chain uses TRBV7-2 with TRBJ2-5, with D maybe TRBD2 (6 bases). The V gene lost 0 bases and the J gene lost 5 bases, with 10 bases spanning the gap. The CDR3 runs 14 residues. The germline CDR1 and CDR2 sequences are SGHTA and FQGNSA. The CDR3 here is CASSLARGRETQYF. The CDR3, as DNA: TGTGCCAGCAGCTTAGCGAGAGGGAGGGAGACCCAGTACTTC.

This chain links TRBV10-3 with TRBJ1-2; 12 bases agree with TRBD1. CDR3 length: 13 amino acids. Germline CDR1 ENHRY, CDR2 SYGVKD. J gave up 8 bases and V 5 bases, and 3 bases lay outside the gene matches. CDR3 in amino acids: CAISWDRGQGYTF. Here the CDR3 DNA reads TGTGCCATCAGTTGGGACAGGGGGCAGGGCTACACCTTC.

V usage is TRBV9 and J usage is TRBJ2-1; 10 bases agree with TRBD2. Unmatched junction bases numbered 6, after V lost 3 bases and J lost 9 bases. Germline CDR1 and CDR2: SGDLS and YYNGEE. This CDR3 spans 14 amino acids. CDR3 bases: TGTGCCAGCAGCGAGAGGGGACTAGCGACTGAGCAGTTCTTC. Protein sequence: CASSERGLATEQFF. The whole variable domain, filled in from reference TRBV9 and TRBJ2-1, reads DSGVTQTPKHLITATGQRVTLRCSPRSGDLSVYWYQQSLDQGLQFLIQYYNGEERAKGNILERFSAQQFPDLHSELNLSSLELGDSALYFCASSERGLATEQFFGPGTRLTVL.

The chain employs TRBV5-4 and TRBJ2-1; the match to TRBD2 covers 16 bases. This CDR3 has 19 amino acids. Germline trimming cut 4 bases from V and 1 base from J; bases unmatched to any gene: 8. Germline V gene lookup returns CDR1 SGHNT and CDR2 YYREEE (reference sequence). This CDR3 is CASSPGTSGGASSYNEQFF. CDR3 sequence (DNA): TGTGCCAGCAGCCCGGGGACTAGCGGGGGGGCCTCTTCCTACAATGAGCAGTTCTTC.

J is TRBJ2-7 and V is TRBV6-5; the match to TRBD2 covers 11 bases. With V trimmed by 4 bases and J by 4 bases, 3 bases remained unmatched. CDR3 length: 14 amino acids. The V gene's germline CDR1 is MNHEY and CDR2 SVGAGI. The CDR3 loop is CASSSIAGGYEQYF. CDR3 in DNA: TGTGCCAGCAGTTCTATAGCGGGGGGGTACGAGCAGTACTTC.

The chain combines TRBV19 with TRBJ1-4; D might be TRBD1 (5 bases). Trimming stripped 3 bases from V and 4 bases from J, with 12 bases between. CDR3 length: 15 amino acids. Germline V gives CDR1 LNHDA, CDR2 SQIVND (reference sequence). The CDR3 loop is CASSMWTRGNEKLFF. The DNA for the CDR3 is TGTGCCAGTAGTATGTGGACAAGGGGTAATGAAAAACTGTTTTTT.